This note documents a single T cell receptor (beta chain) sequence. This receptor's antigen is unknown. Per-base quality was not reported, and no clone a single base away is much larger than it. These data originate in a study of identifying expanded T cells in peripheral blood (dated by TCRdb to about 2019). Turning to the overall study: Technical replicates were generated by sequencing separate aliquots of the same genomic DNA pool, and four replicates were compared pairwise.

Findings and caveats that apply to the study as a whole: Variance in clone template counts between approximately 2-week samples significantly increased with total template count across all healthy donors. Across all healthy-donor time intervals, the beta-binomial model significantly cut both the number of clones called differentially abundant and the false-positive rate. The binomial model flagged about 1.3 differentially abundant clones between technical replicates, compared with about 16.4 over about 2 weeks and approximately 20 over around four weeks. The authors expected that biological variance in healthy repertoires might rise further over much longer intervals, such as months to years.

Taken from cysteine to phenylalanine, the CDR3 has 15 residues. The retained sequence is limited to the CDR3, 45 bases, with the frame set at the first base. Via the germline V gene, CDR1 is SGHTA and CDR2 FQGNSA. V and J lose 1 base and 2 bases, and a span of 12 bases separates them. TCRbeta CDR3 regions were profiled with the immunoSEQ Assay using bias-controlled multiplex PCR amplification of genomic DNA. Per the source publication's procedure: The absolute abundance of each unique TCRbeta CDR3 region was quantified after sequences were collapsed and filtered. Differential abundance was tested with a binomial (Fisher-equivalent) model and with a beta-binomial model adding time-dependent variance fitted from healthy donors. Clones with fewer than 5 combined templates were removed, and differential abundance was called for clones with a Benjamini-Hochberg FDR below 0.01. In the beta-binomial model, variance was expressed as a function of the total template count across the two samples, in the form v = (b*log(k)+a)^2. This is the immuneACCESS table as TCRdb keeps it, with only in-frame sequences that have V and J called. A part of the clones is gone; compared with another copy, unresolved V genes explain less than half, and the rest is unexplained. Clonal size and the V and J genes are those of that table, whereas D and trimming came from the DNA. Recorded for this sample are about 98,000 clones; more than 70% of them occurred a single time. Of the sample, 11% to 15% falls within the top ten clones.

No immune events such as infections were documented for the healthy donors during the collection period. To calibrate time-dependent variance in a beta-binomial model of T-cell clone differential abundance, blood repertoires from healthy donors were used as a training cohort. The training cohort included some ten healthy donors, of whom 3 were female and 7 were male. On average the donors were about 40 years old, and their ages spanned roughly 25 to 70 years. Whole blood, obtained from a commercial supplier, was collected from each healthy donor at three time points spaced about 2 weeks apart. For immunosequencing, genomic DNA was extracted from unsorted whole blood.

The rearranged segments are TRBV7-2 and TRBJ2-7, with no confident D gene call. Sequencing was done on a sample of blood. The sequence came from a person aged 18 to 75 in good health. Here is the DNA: TGTGCCAGCAGCTTAGTGCTCGGCACCCCCTACGAGCAGTACTTC. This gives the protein CASSLVLGTPYEQYF. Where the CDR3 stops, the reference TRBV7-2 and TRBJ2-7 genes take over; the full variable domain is GAGVSQSPSNKVTEKGKDVELRCDPISGHTALYWYRQSLGQGLEFLIYFQGNSAPDKSGLPSDRFSAERTGGSVSTLTIQRTQQEDSAVYLCASSLVLGTPYEQYFGPGTRLTVT.